The TCR beta chain described here comes from a study of blood T cell repertoires in COVID-19. As processed by the authors: How many nucleated cells were present was estimated from reference gene primer amplification. The data were produced by immunoSEQ multiplex PCR, yet TCRdb's version contains in-frame clones alone and is incomplete. The V and J calls and clone size are taken from that table; D and trimming were inferred from the DNA. The sample lists about 200,000 clones, over 60% seen once, with 5.5% in the top ten. Between the trimmed V and J ends, which lost 2 bases and 2 bases, there was a span of 6 bases. Germline values: CDR1 LGHDT, CDR2 YNNKEL (reference sequence). This CDR3 is 13 amino acids long.

V and J are TRBV3-1 (or the pseudogene TRBV3-2) and TRBJ1-2; D is uncertain. The origin of this receptor is a woman aged 70-85 years with acute or convalescent COVID-19. Material for sequencing was peripheral blood. CDR3: CASSQNQNYGYTF. CDR3 coding DNA: TGTGCCAGCAGCCAAAACCAGAACTATGGCTACACCTTC.